The 14 T cell receptor beta chains presented below share a single source sample, sequenced in a study of T-cell memory formation after mild COVID-19. TCRdb called the 5' RACE reads again in MiXCR, with one record for every CDR3 protein. The data show 55,000 to 75,000 distinct CDR3 sequences, 25% to 35% seen once. The specimen sequenced was PBMCs or a T cell subset sorted from them (not recorded which). These receptor sequences come from a man between 18 and 35 years old who had mild COVID-19 (a few samples of this study predate the infection). Cell type and time point are not known.

This clonotype occurred a few times. The rearrangement links TRBV2 to TRBJ2-4, with D perhaps assigned TRBD1 or TRBD2 (5 bases each). The ends were cut back, 4 bases at V and 8 bases at J, with 9 bases in the middle. The CDR3 spans 12 residues. Germline loops: CDR1 SNHLY, CDR2 FYNNEI. The CDR3 loop reads CASSGDLHIQYF. Written as DNA, the CDR3 is TGTGCCAGCAGTGGGGACCTCCACATTCAGTACTTC.

This clonotype showed up many times. The rearrangement links TRBV3-1 to TRBJ2-3; possible D gene TRBD2, 6 bases. The CDR3 sequence is 17 residues long. Germline V gene data show CDR1 as LGHDT and CDR2 as YNNKEL (reference sequence). The ends were cut back, 0 bases at V and 2 bases at J, with 15 bases in the middle. CDR3 sequence (DNA): TGTGCCAGCAGCCAAGATGGAACTAGCAGGGTCACAGATACGCAGTATTTT. Its translation is CASSQDGTSRVTDTQYF.

This clonotype appeared a few times. CDR3 sequence: CASHGPGDETQYF. Here the CDR3 DNA reads TGTGCCAGCCATGGGCCCGGAGACGAGACCCAGTACTTC. The chain combines TRBV19 with TRBJ2-5; D is uncertain. Trimming stripped 9 bases from V and 5 bases from J, with 16 bases between. Germline V gene lookup returns CDR1 LNHDA and CDR2 SQIVND (reference sequence). CDR3 length equals 13 residues.

The chain couples TRBV4-2 to TRBJ2-7; TRBD1 matches 7 bases. This CDR3 region has 15 residues. After removal of 3 bases from V and 6 bases from J, the junction contained 11 bases not matched to a gene. The germline CDR1 and CDR2 sequences are LGHNA and YNFKEQ. The CDR3 loop is CASSHLLDRVGEQYF. The CDR3 coding sequence is TGTGCCAGCAGCCATCTATTAGACAGGGTCGGCGAGCAGTACTTC.

The genes are TRBV7-2 and TRBJ2-7, with D possibly being TRBD1 or TRBD2 (5 bases each). Trimming left V 1 base short and J 4 bases short, with 20 bases between. Germline values: CDR1 SGHTA, CDR2 FQGNSA. This CDR3 region has 17 residues. The CDR3 loop reads CASSLVGTGRLGYEQYF. Here the CDR3 DNA reads TGTGCCAGCAGCTTAGTGGGTACGGGACGTTTAGGGTACGAGCAGTACTTC. Full variable domain (remainder filled in from reference TRBV7-2 and TRBJ2-7): GAGVSQSPSNKVTEKGKDVELRCDPISGHTALYWYRQSLGQGLEFLIYFQGNSAPDKSGLPSDRFSAERTGGSVSTLTIQRTQQEDSAVYLCASSLVGTGRLGYEQYFGPGTRLTVT.

The chain has TRBV5-1 and TRBJ1-1; D gene uncertain. CDR1 is SGHRS and CDR2 is YFSETQ in the germline V gene. The V gene lost 4 bases and the J gene lost 3 bases, with 13 bases spanning the gap. This CDR3 region has 14 residues. The CDR3 DNA reads TGCGCCAGCAGCCCCTATCGTGTGGACACTGAAGCTTTCTTT. Amino acids: CASSPYRVDTEAFF.

This clonotype has just a few counts. The V gene is TRBV27, the J gene TRBJ1-4; D perhaps matches TRBD1 (5 bases). Trimming removed 4 bases at V and 7 bases at J, with 16 bases between. The CDR3 runs to 15 residues. Germline loops: CDR1 MNHEY, CDR2 SMNVEV (reference sequence). In nucleotides, the CDR3 is TGTGCCAGCAGTTGGGTTTCAGGGAGCGGTGAAAAACTGTTTTTT. It is translated as CASSWVSGSGEKLFF.

This chain links TRBV12-3 or TRBV12-4 with TRBJ2-1; no firm D call. This CDR3 has 14 amino acids. The germline V and J ends were trimmed by 7 bases and 5 bases, with 15 bases remaining between them. The CDR3 sequence is CASTARDPNNEQFF. The CDR3, as DNA: TGTGCCAGCACCGCTCGCGATCCGAACAATGAGCAGTTCTTC.

This chain joins TRBV11-2 and TRBJ2-7; D remains ambiguous. This CDR3 contains 12 residues. V was shortened by 1 base and J by 5 bases, with 6 bases between the two germline ends. Germline loops: CDR1 SGHAT, CDR2 FQNNGV. The CDR3 nucleotides are TGTGCCAGCAGCTTAGGGGCGAACGAGCAGTACGTC. Translation: CASSLGANEQYV.

This clonotype was seen a few times. The chain links TRBV4-2 to TRBJ2-1; D unresolved. V was shortened by 0 bases and J by 9 bases, with 3 bases between the two germline ends. The germline CDR1 and CDR2 sequences are LGHNA and YNFKEQ. This CDR3 has 11 amino acids. CDR3 in DNA: TGTGCCAGCAGCCAAGAAGGTGAGCAGTTCTTC. This codes for CASSQEGEQFF.

In this sample, this clonotype turned up many times. The rearrangement uses TRBV5-1 and TRBJ2-1, with D unresolved. Trimming removed 2 bases from V and 5 bases from J, with 11 bases in between. This CDR3 has 14 amino acids. CDR1 and CDR2 (germline): SGHRS, YFSETQ. The CDR3 loop reads CASSFRSLHNEQFF. CDR3 DNA: TGCGCCAGCAGCTTCAGGAGTTTACACAATGAGCAGTTCTTC.

The J gene is TRBJ2-5, the V gene TRBV7-2; 12 nucleotides agree with TRBD2. Trimming at V came to 6 bases and at J to 7 bases, leaving 6 bases not matched to a gene. This CDR3 comprises 14 residues. CDR1 and CDR2 (germline): SGHTA, FQGNSA. The CDR3 coding sequence is TGTGCCAGCAGTCCTAGCGGGGGGGCGAGGACCCAGTACTTC. It codes for CASSPSGGARTQYF.

This clonotype was seen only a few times. The rearrangement joins TRBV5-1 to TRBJ1-4; D gene ambiguous. V was trimmed by 0 bases and J by 9 bases, leaving 21 bases between them. Germline assignment: CDR1 SGHRS and CDR2 YFSETQ. This CDR3 has 17 amino acids. The CDR3 nucleotides are TGCGCCAGCAGCTTGGATAGTCCGGCGGACCGTGGACAAAAACTGTTTTTT. Amino acids: CASSLDSPADRGQKLFF.

The J gene is TRBJ2-5, the V gene TRBV5-6; the match to TRBD1 covers 9 bases. This CDR3 spans 15 amino acids. Unmatched junction bases numbered 5, after V lost 3 bases and J lost 2 bases. Looked up from germline, CDR1 is SGHDT and CDR2 is YYEEEE. CDR3 nucleotides: TGTGCCAGCAGCTCGGACAGGGGTCGGCAAGAGACCCAGTACTTC. Translating gives CASSSDRGRQETQYF.